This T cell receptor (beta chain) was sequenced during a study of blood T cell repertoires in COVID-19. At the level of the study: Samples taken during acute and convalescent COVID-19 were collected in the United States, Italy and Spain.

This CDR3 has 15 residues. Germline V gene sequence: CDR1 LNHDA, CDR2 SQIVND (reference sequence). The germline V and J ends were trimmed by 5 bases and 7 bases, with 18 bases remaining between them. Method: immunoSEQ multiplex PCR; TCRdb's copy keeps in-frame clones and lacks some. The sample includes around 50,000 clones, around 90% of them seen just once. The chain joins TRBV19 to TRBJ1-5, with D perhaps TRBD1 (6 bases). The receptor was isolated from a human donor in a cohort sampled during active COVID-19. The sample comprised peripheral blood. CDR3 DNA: TGTGCCAGTAGTTCGGCGGGGGGGGCGGGACAGCCCCAGCATTTT. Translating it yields CASSSAGGAGQPQHF.